The entry below describes one T cell receptor beta chain. No antigen is known for it. No much larger clone is present one base from it, and per-base qualities are unavailable. Library preparation employed 5' RACE. The sample was run on an Illumina HiSeq 2500. The second PCR ran for about 7 to 11 cycles and used a J-beta primer mix along with a sample-barcoded 5' primer. A unique molecular identifier was introduced onto each TCR beta cDNA molecule by a template-switch 5' adaptor carrying 12 random nucleotides. At least 2.5 million CDR3-containing paired-end reads were obtained from each sample. The Mint cDNA synthesis kit, primed by a TRBC-specific oligonucleotide, was used to synthesize first-strand cDNA from all RNA. All cDNA was treated with uracil-DNA glycosylase and then went through a first 18-cycle PCR with the universal primers M1SS and BC2_uni_R. Under the source paper's analysis protocol: Each sample was normalized by randomly selecting 1 million high-quality reads, each carrying a distinct molecular identifier. Reads sharing molecular identifiers were discarded rather than binned into consensus sequences. MiTCR, with a Q25 quality threshold and the strictest error-elimination algorithm, was used for CDR3 identification, clonotype clustering and error correction. A nonparametric unseen species model with Euler transformation was used to estimate lower-bound total TCR beta diversity. TCRdb ran its own pipeline on the public reads, namely fastp trimming at Q25 and MiXCR clone calling, and kept in-frame beta chains. Rows are unified per CDR3 protein, each entry keeping the most common DNA and genes. TCRdb, rather than the study authors, made the V and J calls. This sample has approximately 320,000 distinct CDR3 sequences in its table, and roughly 29% of those were observed once. The top ten constitute approximately 29% of the sample.

Systemically healthy Caucasian individuals from Russia, around 38 in total and aged roughly 6 to 100 years, were included as donors. Roughly 10 milliliters of peripheral blood were drawn from each donor into EDTA-treated Vacutainer tubes. PBMCs were isolated by Ficoll-Paque density-gradient centrifugation, with at least 6.5 million obtained per sample. Trizol reagent was used to extract total RNA from PBMCs, with at least 5 micrograms per sample. For every donor, an aliquot of PBMCs went through flow cytometry to measure the percentages of naive CD45RAhigh/CD27high T cells. This record comes from a study of blood T cells in healthy people across ages (dated by TCRdb to the mid-2010s). About the investigation overall: In model experiments, template switching captured roughly one uniquely barcoded TCR beta cDNA molecule for every two T cells. To avoid experimental bias, donors of different ages were randomly spread across the sequencing lanes. The donors were divided into four age groups: young (average approximately 17 years), middle-aged (about 39), aged (approximately 64) and long-lived (roughly 88). The study measured age-related changes in TCR beta repertoire diversity using deep sequencing normalized with unique cDNA molecular identifiers. Two additional independent replicas of 1 million unique cDNA reads from the same blood draw were analyzed for two donors (one aged 18 to 30 and one aged 80 or older).

Overall study results and their limits: Because the CMV infection status of the donors was unknown, age-related changes in expanded clonotypes may potentially have been confounded. Observed TCR beta diversity correlated strongly with the percentage of naive T cells measured by flow cytometry. Since profiling was done on bulk unsorted PBMCs, naive and antigen-experienced compartments could not be conclusively compared. Compared with the aged group, more naive CD4+ T cells, fewer expanded clones and increased TCR diversity were shown by the long-lived group, suggesting age selection. As age increased, observed TCR beta diversity per million T cells dropped in a roughly linear way, and a significant reduction was already evident by age about 40. Estimates of total diversity based on one million sequenced T cells were considered lower bounds and underestimates.

The trim is 6 bases for V and 6 bases for J, with a gap of 17 bases between the germline ends. Per the germline V gene (reference sequence), MNHEY is the CDR1 and SMNVEV is the CDR2. The CDR3 runs 14 residues from the cysteine to the phenylalanine. The read is trimmed to its CDR3 DNA, 42 bases read in frame from base 1. The specimen sequenced was blood. This sequence was found in a woman aged 65 to 85 in good health. The rearrangement combines TRBV27 with TRBJ2-5, with the D call perhaps TRBD1 or TRBD2, as 5 bases match in each case. The CDR3 region reads CASRALSGRKTQYF. The base sequence is TGTGCCAGCAGGGCCCTCTCGGGGCGAAAGACCCAGTACTTC.